This T cell receptor beta chain was retrieved from a study of blood T cell repertoires in COVID-19. Study details: Specimens from acute and convalescent COVID-19 originated in the United States, Italy and Spain. T cells, B-cell-depleted T cells, or PBMCs supplied cDNA or gDNA.

As handled by the study authors: Amplified reference gene primers provided the basis for estimating nucleated cell counts. Sequencing used immunoSEQ multiplex PCR; TCRdb keeps in-frame clones, though not all of them. V, J and clone size reflect that table, while D and trimming were determined from the DNA. Of roughly 200,000 clones listed, 75% to 85% are singletons. The CDR3 extends over 17 amino acids. Per the germline V gene, CDR1 is LNHDA and CDR2 is SQIVND (reference sequence). Trimming left V 5 bases short and J 0 bases short, with 18 bases between. The receptor was derived from a human donor in a cohort sampled during active COVID-19. This chain joins TRBV19 and TRBJ2-3; D is possibly TRBD2 (5 bases). The sequenced sample was peripheral blood. The CDR3 sequence: CASSSRGVVSSTDTQYF. CDR3 nucleotide sequence: TGTGCCAGTAGTTCCCGGGGTGTAGTCTCTAGCACAGATACGCAGTATTTT.